This T cell receptor beta chain was profiled in a study of shared clonotypes between healthy human individuals. Authors' data handling: Filtering differed because ImmunoSEQ produced junction-only sequences that carried no quality scores. TCRdb's table, derived via immunoSEQ multiplex PCR, lists solely in-frame clones and lacks some. The D gene and trimming were derived from the DNA, and the V and J assignments and clone size from that table. The sample consists of approximately 2,300,000 clones, 85% to 95% of them appearing once. The CDR3 has 13 amino acids. V gave up 8 bases and J gave up 5 bases, with 15 bases separating them. CDR1 and CDR2 from the germline V gene are MNHNS and SASEGT. Concerning this clone: Its antigen is unknown.

Findings and caveats of the study: A generally larger estimated richness was seen in naive subsets than in memory subsets. The study's rarefaction showed incomplete sorted-subset sequencing despite large depth. It was observed that around 5% of naive CD4 clonotypes were shared across a few donors.

Source material: naive CD4+ T cells from PBMCs. Regarding subset: CD45RA+ positively selected. The J gene is TRBJ2-5, the V gene TRBV6-1; the D call may be TRBD1 or TRBD2 (5 bases each). This clonotype originated in a man between 18 and 29 years old in good health. Some clones in this sample may be carry-over from other donors' samples. The CDR3 region has the DNA TGTGCCAGCGTTATGAGGGGCCTGGAGACCCAGTACTTC. Its translation: CASVMRGLETQYF.